This TCR beta chain was sequenced for a study of tumor-infiltrating lymphocytes in primary liver carcinoma. Study context: Patients underwent surgical resection for primary liver carcinoma. Patients were both men and women, whose ages ran from 30 to 69 years. Study results and limitations: Tumors and blood were compared for top-250-clone fraction, and tumors had the significantly higher value (p = 0.039).

V shed 4 bases and J 7 bases; nucleotides not matched to a gene: 13. From germline, CDR1 is MGHRA and CDR2 YSYEKL. This CDR3 is 16 amino acids long. They got blood RNA out of unsorted whole blood and also pulled out germline DNA. Patients were treatment-naive with chronic HBV infection. Total RNA amounting to roughly 0.5 ug was the source from which TCR beta cDNA was made with a constant-region primer. TCR beta libraries came from three nested multiplex PCR rounds using slightly modified ARM-PCR. The study ran its first two PCR rounds for roughly 10 cycles each, using TRBV1-TRBV30 forward primers and a C-beta reverse primer. One entry per CDR3 protein results from TCRdb running MiXCR on the multiplex PCR reads. The data show about 320,000 distinct CDR3 sequences, approximately 54% seen once. About this clonotype: Antigen: not known.

The sequenced sample was peripheral blood. The sequence was obtained from a woman in her twenties or thirties with primary liver carcinoma and hepatitis B virus infection. The V and J genes are TRBV4-1 and TRBJ1-2, with 9 bases aligning to TRBD1. The CDR3 coding sequence is TGCGCCAGCAGCCCGGGACAGGGTAAGATCAAAGCTGGCTACACCTTC. Translated: CASSPGQGKIKAGYTF.